The 24 T cell receptor beta chains below were found in one sample sequenced in a study of human T cells and chemical hapten exposure. TCRdb reprocessed the RACE reads via MiXCR and lists one record per CDR3 protein. Among roughly 98,000 distinct CDR3 sequences listed, approximately 13% were seen once. Time point: patch test 1, 2 weeks after DPC sensitization. Treatment noted: therapeutic diphenylcyclopropenone sensitization with weekly scalp DPC. This specimen consisted of whole blood, obtained in connection with sensitization to the hapten diphenylcyclopropenone (DPC). The receptor source for this set is a woman in her thirties or forties with alopecia areata. Some clones in this sample may be carry-over from other donors' samples.

The V call is TRBV28, the J call TRBJ1-5; D gene unclear. CDR3 size: 16 residues. Trimming removed 8 bases from V and 2 bases from J, with 19 bases in between. CDR1 MDHEN and CDR2 SYDVKM come from the germline V gene. The CDR3 loop is CASHLSGILGNQPQHF. CDR3 DNA: TGTGCCAGCCACCTCTCTGGGATTTTGGGCAATCAGCCCCAGCATTTT.

This clonotype was recorded at least ten times. V is TRBV29-1 and J is TRBJ2-1; D perhaps matches TRBD2 (6 bases). Trimming cost V 7 bases and J 6 bases, with 19 bases left between them. The CDR3 is 14 residues long. Germline lookup yields CDR1 SQVTM and CDR2 ANQGSEA. The CDR3 sequence: CSGRQRQAGNEQFF. For the CDR3, the DNA is TGCAGCGGGAGGCAGCGGCAAGCGGGCAATGAGCAGTTCTTC.

The chain uses TRBV7-6 and TRBJ2-1; 9 bases agree with TRBD2. This CDR3 spans 16 amino acids. The germline V gene has CDR1 SGHVS and CDR2 FNYEAQ. Losses at the gene ends were 7 bases for V and 1 base for J; bases not matched to a gene: 8. CDR3 in amino acids: CASTPHAGGSYNEQFF. The CDR3 nucleotides are TGTGCCAGCACACCCCACGCGGGAGGGTCCTACAATGAGCAGTTCTTC.

This chain connects TRBV7-9 to TRBJ2-3, with 8 bases matching TRBD2. This CDR3 has 19 amino acids. J was trimmed by 0 bases and V by 1 base; bases with no gene match: 12. Germline-derived CDR1 and CDR2 are SEHNR and FQNEAQ (reference sequence). CDR3 loop: CASSLGGLERLQSTDTQYF. CDR3 DNA: TGTGCCAGCAGCTTAGGGGGACTAGAACGCCTCCAAAGCACAGATACGCAGTATTTT.

This clonotype appeared a few times. The V and J genes are TRBV28 and TRBJ2-7; D is perhaps TRBD2 (6 bases). The V end lost 7 bases, the J end lost 6 bases, and 16 bases lay between the germline ends. In germline, CDR1 is MDHEN, CDR2 SYDVKM. This CDR3 comprises 13 residues. The CDR3 loop reads CASKRPIAAEQYF. CDR3 bases: TGTGCCAGCAAAAGGCCAATAGCGGCCGAGCAGTACTTC. The whole variable domain, remainder taken from reference TRBV28 and TRBJ2-7, is DVKVTQSSRYLVKRTGEKVFLECVQDMDHENMFWYRQDPGLGLRLIYFSYDVKMKEKGDIPEGYSVSREKKERFSLILESASTNQTSMYLCASKRPIAAEQYFGPGTRLTVT.

V is TRBV7-2 and J is TRBJ1-1; D call uncertain. The CDR3 extends over 13 amino acids. Trimming took off 4 bases at V and 0 bases at J, with 6 bases between the two ends. CDR1 SGHTA and CDR2 FQGNSA come from the germline V gene. CDR3 in amino acids: CASSSQLNTEAFF. DNA for the CDR3: TGTGCCAGCAGCTCCCAACTGAACACTGAAGCTTTCTTT.

The table lists this clonotype with many counts. The chain uses TRBV18 and TRBJ2-5; unclear D gene. Per the germline V gene, CDR1 is KGHSH and CDR2 is LQKENI. Trimming removed 2 bases at V and 5 bases at J, with 12 bases between. The length of the CDR3 is 14 residues. CDR3 amino acids: CASSPARRRETQYF. The CDR3 DNA follows: TGTGCCAGCTCACCAGCCCGCAGGCGGGAGACCCAGTACTTC.

The V and J genes are TRBV10-2 and TRBJ1-5; D gene ambiguous. Trimming pared 6 bases from V and 0 bases from J, leaving 6 bases between. The CDR3 runs to 13 residues. The V gene's germline CDR1 is WSHSY and CDR2 SAAADI. CDR3 protein: CASRRTSNQPQHF. The CDR3 bases are TGCGCCAGCAGAAGAACTAGCAATCAGCCCCAGCATTTT.

This clonotype appeared a few times. This chain connects TRBV30 to TRBJ2-3; D gene unclear. CDR3 length equals 15 residues. Germline V lookup: CDR1 GTSNPN, CDR2 SVGIG (reference sequence). Between the trimmed V and J ends, which lost 8 bases and 0 bases, there was a span of 18 bases. The CDR3 loop is CATVKGKFSTDTQYF. The CDR3 DNA reads TGTGCCACGGTAAAGGGCAAATTCAGCACAGATACGCAGTATTTT.

At least ten counts were recorded for this clonotype. The V call is TRBV19, the J call TRBJ2-1, with D possibly TRBD2 on 5 matching bases. The CDR3 is 18 amino acids. CDR1 and CDR2 (germline): LNHDA, SQIVND (reference sequence). V shed 0 bases and J shed 0 bases, with 15 bases lying between them. The CDR3 protein is CASSIDRLARSSYNEQFF. The DNA for the CDR3 is TGTGCCAGTAGTATAGATCGCCTAGCTCGAAGCTCCTACAATGAGCAGTTCTTC.

This clonotype was detected many times. The V call is TRBV29-1, the J call TRBJ1-1, with TRBD1 as a possible D gene (6 bases). In germline, CDR1 is SQVTM, CDR2 ANQGSEA. This CDR3 is 15 amino acids long. The V gene lost 7 bases and the J gene lost 0 bases, with 18 bases spanning the gap. In DNA form, the CDR3 reads TGCAGCGCACAGGGCCAACTACTCATGAACACTGAAGCTTTCTTT. Amino acid sequence: CSAQGQLLMNTEAFF.

The genes are TRBV10-3 and TRBJ2-1; no reliable D call. The CDR3 spans 14 residues. Germline CDR1 ENHRY, CDR2 SYGVKD. Trimming cost V 4 bases and J 2 bases, with 9 bases left between them. The CDR3 protein is CAISAETPYNEQFF. The CDR3 DNA follows: TGTGCCATCAGTGCGGAGACACCCTACAATGAGCAGTTCTTC.

The rearrangement uses TRBV28 and TRBJ1-3; D uncertain. This CDR3 has 14 residues. V lost 3 bases, J lost 0 bases, and 6 bases lay in between. Per germline, CDR1 MDHEN and CDR2 SYDVKM. CDR3 DNA: TGTGCCAGCAGTTTGTCACACTCTGGAAACACCATATATTTT. Translation: CASSLSHSGNTIYF.

Many counts were recorded for this clonotype. The V and J genes are TRBV10-3 and TRBJ1-1; D is unresolved. CDR1 and CDR2 (germline): ENHRY, SYGVKD. Trimming took 5 bases from V and 4 from J, leaving 17 bases between them. This CDR3 spans 15 amino acids. The CDR3 is CAISPRTLAGTEAFF. The CDR3 DNA reads as TGTGCCATCAGTCCAAGGACCCTGGCGGGCACTGAAGCTTTCTTT.

This clonotype was detected once. This chain uses TRBV2 with TRBJ2-6, with D possibly TRBD1 on 5 matching bases. Looked up from germline, CDR1 is SNHLY and CDR2 is FYNNEI. The CDR3 has 14 residues. V lost 10 bases to trimming and J lost 0 bases, with 10 bases between them. CDR3 DNA: TGTGCCACCTCCGACAGCTCTGGGGCCAACGTCCTGACTTTC. It codes for CATSDSSGANVLTF.

The CDR3 spells CASSPGRDTGELFF. DNA for the CDR3: TGTGCCAGCAGCCCAGGGCGTGACACCGGGGAGCTGTTTTTT. The chain links TRBV7-3 to TRBJ2-2, with D possibly matching TRBD1 (5 bases). V dropped 5 bases and J dropped 3 bases, with 10 bases sitting between them. Germline CDR1 SGHTA, CDR2 FQGTGA. This CDR3 has 14 residues.

This clonotype was counted between two and nine times. CDR3 sequence: CSVKGLTEAFF. The CDR3 DNA reads as TGCAGCGTCAAGGGACTCACTGAAGCTTTCTTT. The V gene is TRBV29-1, the J gene TRBJ1-1; possibly TRBD1 for D (5 bases). From germline, CDR1 is SQVTM and CDR2 ANQGSEA. The CDR3 consists of 11 residues. V gave up 6 bases and J gave up 4 bases, with 9 bases separating them.

This clonotype was counted at least ten times. The rearrangement links TRBV9 to TRBJ2-3, with a weak D call TRBD2 (6 bases). Trimming shortened V by 4 bases and J by 4 bases, and 19 bases separated the two germline ends. Germline V gene lookup returns CDR1 SGDLS and CDR2 YYNGEE. There are 16 residues in the CDR3. DNA for the CDR3: TGTGCCAGCAGCCCCGGTGGGGTCTCGGGAGCAGATACGCAGTATTTT. Translation: CASSPGGVSGADTQYF.

V and J are TRBV20-1 and TRBJ1-6, with 7 bases fitting TRBD1. CDR3 size: 16 residues. Germline loops: CDR1 DFQATT, CDR2 SNEGSKA (reference sequence). The V gene end was trimmed by 1 base and the J gene end by 0 bases; junction bases not matched to a gene: 3. CDR3 in amino acids: CSARGRTGSYNSPLHF. As DNA, the CDR3 is TGCAGTGCTAGAGGGAGGACAGGCTCCTATAATTCACCCCTCCACTTT.

The table lists this clonotype with a few counts. CDR3 coding DNA: TGTGCCAGCACCTCCGGGAGCAACTCCTACAATGAGCAGTTCTTC. It yields the protein CASTSGSNSYNEQFF. The chain employs TRBV5-4 and TRBJ2-1; tentative D call: TRBD2 (6 bases). CDR1 and CDR2 (germline): SGHNT, YYREEE (reference sequence). The V gene lost 6 bases and the J gene lost 0 bases, with 13 bases spanning the gap. This CDR3 comprises 15 residues.

The V gene is TRBV7-9, the J gene TRBJ1-4; TRBD1 might be the D (5 bases). V was clipped by 4 bases and J by 5 bases, with 11 bases between them. Germline-derived CDR1 and CDR2 are SEHNR and FQNEAQ (reference sequence). The CDR3 sequence is 14 residues long. The CDR3: CASSSRALNEKLFF. In DNA, the CDR3 is TGTGCCAGCAGCTCCAGGGCGCTAAATGAAAAACTGTTTTTT.

This clonotype occurred many times. The chain is built from TRBV4-1 and TRBJ2-7; D gene ambiguous. CDR1 is MGHRA and CDR2 is YSYEKL in the germline V gene. V was pared by 1 base and J by 3 bases, with 13 bases between. There are 15 residues in the CDR3. CDR3 residues: CASSQVAGDFYEQYF. In DNA form, the CDR3 reads TGCGCCAGCAGCCAAGTGGCAGGTGACTTCTACGAGCAGTACTTC.

The J gene is TRBJ2-7, the V gene TRBV10-3, with 7 bases identical to TRBD2. This CDR3 is 17 amino acids long. Per germline, CDR1 ENHRY and CDR2 SYGVKD. Trimming cost V 2 bases and J 4 bases; bases outside gene matches: 14. The CDR3 region has the DNA TGTGCCATCAGTGAGAAAAGACTAGCCGAGCTAAGATACGAGCAGTACTTC. Translated, it gives CAISEKRLAELRYEQYF.

This clonotype was detected ten times or more. This chain links TRBV12-3 or TRBV12-4 with TRBJ1-5; no firm D call. This CDR3 spans 14 amino acids. Between the trimmed V and J ends, which lost 3 bases and 7 bases, there was a span of 13 bases. CDR3 region: CASSFRLGRQPQHF. CDR3 coding DNA: TGTGCCAGCAGTTTTCGCCTCGGAAGGCAGCCCCAGCATTTT.